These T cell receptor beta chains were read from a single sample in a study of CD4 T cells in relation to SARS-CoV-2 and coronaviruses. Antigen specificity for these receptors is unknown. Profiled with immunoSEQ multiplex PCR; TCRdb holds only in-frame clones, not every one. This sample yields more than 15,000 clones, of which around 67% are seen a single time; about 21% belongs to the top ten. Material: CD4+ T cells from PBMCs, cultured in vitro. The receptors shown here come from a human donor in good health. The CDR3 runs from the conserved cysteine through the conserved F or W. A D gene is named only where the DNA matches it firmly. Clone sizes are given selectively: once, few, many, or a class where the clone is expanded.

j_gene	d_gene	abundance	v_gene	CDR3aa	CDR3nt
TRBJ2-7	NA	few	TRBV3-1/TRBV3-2	CASSQVSYEQYF	TGTGCCAGCAGCCAAGTTTCCTACGAGCAGTACTTC
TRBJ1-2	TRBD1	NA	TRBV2	CASSEWDSSNYGYTF	TGTGCCAGCAGTGAATGGGACAGCTCTAACTATGGCTACACCTTC
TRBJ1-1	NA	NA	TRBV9	CASSVAMDSEAFF	TGTGCCAGCAGCGTAGCTATGGACTCCGAAGCTTTCTTT
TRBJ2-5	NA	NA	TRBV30	CAWSEGRTKETQYF	TGTGCCTGGAGTGAGGGGAGGACAAAGGAGACCCAGTACTTC
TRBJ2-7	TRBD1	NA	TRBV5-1	CASSLAGQVEQYF	TGCGCCAGCAGCTTGGCCGGACAGGTCGAGCAGTACTTC
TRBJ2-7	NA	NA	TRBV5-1	CASSTQPIQGRGDEQYF	TGCGCCAGCAGCACTCAGCCCATTCAGGGGCGAGGGGACGAGCAGTACTTC
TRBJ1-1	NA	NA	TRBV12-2	CASRLSGNTEAFF	TGTGCAAGTCGCTTAAGCGGAAACACTGAAGCTTTCTTT
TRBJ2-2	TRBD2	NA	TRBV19	CASSRSSGTTNTGELFF	TGTGCCAGTAGTCGATCTAGCGGGACTACGAACACCGGGGAGCTGTTTTTT
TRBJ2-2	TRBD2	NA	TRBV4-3	CASSPRTSGGVTSVGELFF	TGCGCCAGCAGCCCCCGGACTAGCGGGGGGGTAACGAGTGTCGGGGAGCTGTTTTTT
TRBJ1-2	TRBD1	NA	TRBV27	CASRHHRGGGGYTF	TGTGCCAGCAGACACCACAGGGGAGGTGGAGGCTACACCTTC
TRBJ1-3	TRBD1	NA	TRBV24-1	CATSDFTTGESGNTIYF	TGTGCCACCAGTGACTTTACGACAGGGGAGTCTGGAAACACCATATATTTT
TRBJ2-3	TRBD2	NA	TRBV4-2	CASSQFALAGGTDTQYF	TGTGCCAGCAGCCAATTTGCTCTAGCGGGGGGCACAGATACGCAGTATTTT
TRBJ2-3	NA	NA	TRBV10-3	CAISVGGLAGDTQYF	TGTGCCATCAGTGTAGGAGGGCTAGCAGGCGATACGCAGTATTTT
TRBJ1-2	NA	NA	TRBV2	CASSGTRGPGGYTF	TGTGCCAGCAGTGGGACACGGGGCCCAGGAGGCTACACCTTC
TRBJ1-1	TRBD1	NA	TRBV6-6	CASSRGQGARAFF	TGTGCCAGCAGTAGAGGACAGGGGGCACGAGCTTTCTTT
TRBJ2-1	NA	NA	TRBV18	CASSPLKRGGMDEQFF	TGTGCCAGCTCACCACTAAAGAGGGGGGGCATGGATGAGCAGTTCTTC
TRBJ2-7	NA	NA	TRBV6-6	CASSAPGPIYEQYF	TGTGCCAGCAGTGCCCCGGGACCCATCTACGAGCAGTACTTC
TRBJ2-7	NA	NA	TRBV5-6	CASSSWGELSYEQYF	TGTGCCAGCAGCTCCTGGGGGGAGTTGAGCTACGAGCAGTACTTC
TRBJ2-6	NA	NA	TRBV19	CASSISWSGSGANVLTF	TGTGCCAGTAGTATATCGTGGTCAGGATCTGGGGCCAACGTCCTGACTTTC
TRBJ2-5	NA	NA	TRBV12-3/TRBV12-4	CASSLHFQETQYF	TGTGCCAGCAGTTTACACTTCCAAGAGACCCAGTACTTC
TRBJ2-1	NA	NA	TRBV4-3	CASSQAGAGDRPRVF	TGCGCCAGCAGCCAGGCGGGGGCGGGGGACCGTCCGAGGGTCTTC
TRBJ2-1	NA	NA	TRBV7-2	CASSLDQVNEQFF	TGTGCCAGCAGCTTAGACCAAGTGAATGAGCAGTTCTTC
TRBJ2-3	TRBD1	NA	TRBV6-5	CASSYAQGVSTDTQYF	TGTGCCAGCAGTTACGCACAGGGGGTTAGCACAGATACGCAGTATTTT
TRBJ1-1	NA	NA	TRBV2	CASRGDGEAFF	TGTGCCAGCAGAGGGGACGGTGAAGCTTTCTTT
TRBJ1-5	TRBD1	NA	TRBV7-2	CASSLQGASNQPQHF	TGTGCCAGCAGCTTACAGGGGGCGAGCAATCAGCCCCAGCATTTT
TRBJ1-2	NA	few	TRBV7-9	CASSPWGGDGYTF	TGTGCCAGCAGCCCTTGGGGCGGAGATGGCTACACCTTC
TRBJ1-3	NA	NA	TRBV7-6	CASSPSPPGSGNTIYF	TGTGCCAGCAGCCCAAGCCCCCCGGGGTCTGGAAACACCATATATTTT
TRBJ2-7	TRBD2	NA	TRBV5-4	CASSLRPYGAGALSYEQYF	TGTGCCAGCAGCTTAAGGCCTTATGGAGCGGGGGCCCTCTCCTACGAGCAGTACTTC
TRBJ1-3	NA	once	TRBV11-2	CASSLEIGNTIYF	TGTGCCAGCAGCTTAGAAATCGGAAACACCATATATTTT
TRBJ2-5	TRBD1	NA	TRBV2	CASTGTEGETQYF	TGTGCCAGCACCGGGACAGAGGGGGAGACCCAGTACTTC
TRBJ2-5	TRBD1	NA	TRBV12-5	CASGLGQGAGWETQYF	TGTGCTAGTGGTTTGGGTCAGGGGGCAGGCTGGGAGACCCAGTACTTC
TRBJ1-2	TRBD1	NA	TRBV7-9	CASSLLPGQGKRDGYTF	TGTGCCAGCAGCCTTCTCCCGGGACAGGGAAAAAGAGATGGCTACACCTTC
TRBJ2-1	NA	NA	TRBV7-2	CASSSRSGNEQFF	TGTGCCAGCAGCTCCAGGTCTGGGAATGAGCAGTTCTTC
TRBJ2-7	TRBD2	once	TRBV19	CASSIELAGGLSYEQYF	TGTGCCAGTAGTATAGAACTAGCGGGAGGATTATCCTACGAGCAGTACTTC
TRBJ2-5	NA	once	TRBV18	CASSRIRDPEGTQYF	TGTGCCAGCTCACGCATCCGGGACCCCGAGGGGACCCAGTACTTC
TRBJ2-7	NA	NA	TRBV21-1	CASSKVWGYEQYF	TGTGCCAGCAGCAAAGTATGGGGCTACGAGCAGTACTTC
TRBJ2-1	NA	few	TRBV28	CASSSLANEQFF	TGTGCCAGCAGTTCCTTAGCGAATGAGCAGTTCTTC
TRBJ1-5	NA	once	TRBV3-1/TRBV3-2	CASSQDLNQPQHF	TGTGCCAGCAGCCAAGATCTAAATCAGCCCCAGCATTTT
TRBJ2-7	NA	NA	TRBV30	CAWSVRHGVYEQYF	TGTGCCTGGAGTGTACGTCATGGTGTATACGAGCAGTACTTC
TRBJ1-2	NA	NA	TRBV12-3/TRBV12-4	CASSLTGQYGYTF	TGTGCCAGCAGTTTAACAGGGCAGTATGGCTACACCTTC
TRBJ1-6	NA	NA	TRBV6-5	CASSIGTLRNSPLHF	TGTGCCAGCAGTATAGGGACACTCCGTAATTCACCCCTCCACTTT